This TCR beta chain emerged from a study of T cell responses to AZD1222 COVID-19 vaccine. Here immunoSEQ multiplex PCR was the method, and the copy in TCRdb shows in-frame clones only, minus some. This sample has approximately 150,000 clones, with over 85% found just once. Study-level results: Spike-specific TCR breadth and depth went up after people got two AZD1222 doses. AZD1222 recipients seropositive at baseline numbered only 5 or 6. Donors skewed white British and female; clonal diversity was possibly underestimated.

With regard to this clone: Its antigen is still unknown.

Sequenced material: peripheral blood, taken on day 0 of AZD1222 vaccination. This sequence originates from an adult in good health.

CDR3 residues: CASSLEFADSYYEQYF. In DNA form, the CDR3 reads TGCGCCAGCAGCTTGGAATTTGCTGACTCCTATTACGAGCAGTACTTC. V and J are TRBV5-1 and TRBJ2-7; D is unclear. This CDR3 contains 16 residues. V lost 0 bases and J 4 bases, leaving 17 bases between the germline ends. Germline V gene sequence: CDR1 SGHRS, CDR2 YFSETQ.